Each of the 21 T cell receptor beta chains below was sequenced from the same sample in a study of blood T cell repertoires in COVID-19. Clones were read by immunoSEQ multiplex PCR, and TCRdb kept only the in-frame ones, dropping some. The sample consists of 130,000 to 150,000 clones, roughly 88% of them appearing once. The sample taken for sequencing was peripheral blood. The receptors here all came from a woman aged 60-75 years with COVID-19, enrolled during active disease.

The V call is TRBV11-3, the J call TRBJ2-3; 8 bases match TRBD1. Germline V CDR1 and CDR2: SGHNT, YENEEA. The CDR3 covers 17 residues. Trimming took 5 bases from V and 1 from J; bases not matched to a gene: 11. CDR3 sequence reads: CASSPLGQGSGTDTQYF. The CDR3 region has the DNA TGTGCCAGCAGCCCCCTCGGACAGGGTAGCGGCACAGATACGCAGTATTTT.

The chain joins TRBV6-5 to TRBJ1-1, with a weak D call TRBD1 (5 bases). V lost 6 bases and J lost 5, with 13 bases in between. The germline gives CDR1 MNHEY, CDR2 SVGAGI. The CDR3 has 13 amino acids. CDR3 DNA: TGTGCCAGCAGCCTACAGGAGAGGACTGAAGCTTTCTTT. It specifies CASSLQERTEAFF.

V gene TRBV7-8 combines with J gene TRBJ1-5; TRBD1 aligns across 7 bases. After removal of 5 bases from V and 5 bases from J, the junction contained 12 bases not matched to a gene. The germline CDR1 and CDR2 sequences are SGHVS and FQNEAQ. The CDR3 is 16 amino acids. The CDR3 DNA reads as TGTGCCAGCAGCCCCACTGATGACAGGGTTTATCAGCCCCAGCATTTT. Translated: CASSPTDDRVYQPQHF.

This clone showed up just once. The chain combines TRBV7-2 with TRBJ1-5, with 9 nucleotides matching TRBD1. V lost 2 bases to trimming and J lost 6 bases; unmatched junction nucleotides: 5. CDR3 length equals 15 residues. The germline V gene has CDR1 SGHTA and CDR2 FQGNSA. CDR3 protein: CASSLRQGVSQPQHF. CDR3 nucleotide sequence: TGTGCCAGCAGCTTAAGACAGGGGGTTTCTCAGCCCCAGCATTTT.

This clone was picked up one time. The chain combines TRBV18 with TRBJ1-6; tentative D call: TRBD1 (6 bases). V dropped 2 bases and J dropped 10 bases, with 21 bases sitting between them. The CDR3 is 17 amino acids. Germline V gives CDR1 KGHSH, CDR2 LQKENI. Written as DNA, the CDR3 is TGTGCCAGCTCACCAGAGGCGCCAGGGGTTTTCAAATCACCCCTCCACTTT. Its protein is CASSPEAPGVFKSPLHF.

V is TRBV3-1 (or the pseudogene TRBV3-2) and J is TRBJ2-1; D might be TRBD1 (6 bases). The length of the CDR3 is 13 residues. The V gene lost 4 bases and the J gene lost 2 bases, with 6 bases spanning the gap. Per the germline V gene, CDR1 is LGHDT and CDR2 is YNNKEL (reference sequence). CDR3 nucleotide sequence: TGTGCCAGCAGCCGGGACACCTACAATGAGCAGTTCTTC. Amino acids: CASSRDTYNEQFF.

The chain uses TRBV9 and TRBJ2-1, with 8 bases that match TRBD2. The CDR3 contains 16 residues. The V gene's germline CDR1 is SGDLS and CDR2 YYNGEE. V was pared by 6 bases and J by 0 bases, with 8 bases of the junction left unmatched. CDR3 sequence: CASTNSGESSYNEQFF. The DNA for the CDR3 is TGTGCCAGCACCAATAGCGGGGAGAGCTCCTACAATGAGCAGTTCTTC.

This clone appeared a single time. The rearrangement uses TRBV7-9 and TRBJ1-2; 7 bases are a match to TRBD1. This CDR3 comprises 13 residues. V trimming: 8 bases; J trimming: 5 bases; junction bases outside the gene matches: 8. Germline V gives CDR1 SEHNR, CDR2 FQNEAQ (reference sequence). The CDR3 DNA reads TGTGCCAGCGCCGAACAGGGGAGTTATGGCTACACCTTC. It is translated as CASAEQGSYGYTF.

Concerning this clone: One end of the junction is discordant with germline, which a read error may explain. J is TRBJ2-1 and V is TRBV2, with 11 bases fitting TRBD2. Germline V gives CDR1 SNHLY, CDR2 FYNNEI. This CDR3 contains 17 residues. The CDR3 protein is CASLGLSLAGVYNERFF. The CDR3 bases are TGTGCCAGCCTGGGGCTTTCACTAGCGGGGGTTTACAATGAGCGGTTCTTC.

The V call is TRBV2, the J call TRBJ1-1; D gene ambiguous. Trimming cost V 3 bases and J 4 bases, with 12 bases left between them. Germline V lookup: CDR1 SNHLY, CDR2 FYNNEI. The CDR3 length is 14 residues. CDR3 residues: CASSEVTRGTEAFF. DNA for the CDR3: TGTGCCAGCAGTGAGGTCACCCGCGGCACTGAAGCTTTCTTT.

There are a few counts of this clone. The chain carries TRBV7-9 and TRBJ2-7, with 11 positions matching TRBD2. The CDR3 spans 16 residues. V trimming: 7 bases; J trimming: 6 bases; junction bases outside the gene matches: 14. CDR1 is SEHNR, CDR2 FQNEAQ, per germline (reference sequence). The CDR3 nucleotides are TGTGCCAGCACCCGCAGTTTAGCGGGGGGGTCTGGCGAGCAGTACTTC. The encoded protein is CASTRSLAGGSGEQYF.

J is TRBJ2-5 and V is TRBV19; 12 bases align to TRBD2. Trimming cost V 4 bases and J 1 base; bases outside gene matches: 7. Germline values: CDR1 LNHDA, CDR2 SQIVND (reference sequence). CDR3 size: 17 residues. CDR3 nucleotides: TGTGCCAGTAGTACCGGGATGACTAGCGGGGGCCAAGAGACCCAGTACTTC. Protein sequence: CASSTGMTSGGQETQYF.

The chain couples TRBV29-1 to TRBJ2-7; 7 nucleotides agree with TRBD1. Germline CDR1 and CDR2: SQVTM and ANQGSEA. V was pared by 5 bases and J by 2 bases, with 12 bases of the junction left unmatched. CDR3 length: 15 residues. CDR3 sequence (DNA): TGCAGCGTTCAAAAGGGGGACAGTCAAGCCTACGAGCAGTACTTC. It codes for CSVQKGDSQAYEQYF.

The genes are TRBV2 and TRBJ1-1; possibly TRBD1 for D (5 bases). This CDR3 has 15 residues. Germline-derived CDR1 and CDR2 are SNHLY and FYNNEI. Trimming removed 5 bases from V and 4 bases from J, with 17 bases in between. CDR3 amino acids: CASSLGRRLSTEAFF. The DNA of the CDR3 is TGTGCCAGCAGTCTGGGGCGGCGACTGAGCACTGAAGCTTTCTTT.

The chain joins TRBV20-1 to TRBJ1-6; tentatively, D is TRBD1 (5 bases). The V end lost 5 bases, the J end lost 6 bases, and 17 bases lay between the germline ends. There are 15 residues in the CDR3. Germline loops: CDR1 DFQATT, CDR2 SNEGSKA (reference sequence). The CDR3 region has the DNA TGCAGTGCTGGTGGGGGAAGACAGCGTAATTCACCCCTCCACTTT. Amino acid sequence: CSAGGGRQRNSPLHF.

This clone has a single count. The J gene is TRBJ1-4, the V gene TRBV5-3; 7 nucleotides line up with TRBD1. TRBV5-3 is noted as an ORF with a role that remains uncertain. J was trimmed by 6 bases and V by 4 bases; bases with no gene match: 18. This CDR3 spans 18 amino acids. The chain's CDR3 is CARSIGAGGPQEDEKLFF. The CDR3 DNA reads TGTGCCAGAAGCATTGGGGCAGGGGGGCCCCAAGAGGATGAAAAACTGTTTTTT.

The chain links TRBV11-2 to TRBJ2-7, with 7 positions matching TRBD1. This CDR3 region has 14 residues. CDR1 is SGHAT, CDR2 FQNNGV, per germline. The V and J ends lost 2 bases and 2 bases, in that order; junction bases with no gene match: 3. The CDR3: CASSLTQGPYEQYF. The DNA of the CDR3 is TGTGCCAGCAGCTTAACACAGGGGCCCTACGAGCAGTACTTC. Full variable domain (remainder filled in from reference TRBV11-2 and TRBJ2-7): EAGVAQSPRYKIIEKRQSVAFWCNPISGHATLYWYQQILGQGPKLLIQFQNNGVVDDSQLPKDRFSAERLKGVDSTLKIQPAKLEDSAVYLCASSLTQGPYEQYFGPGTRLTVT.

CDR3 protein: CASSLIEGTEAFF. CDR3 in DNA: TGTGCCAGCAGCTTGATTGAGGGCACTGAAGCTTTCTTT. The V gene is TRBV5-6, the J gene TRBJ1-1, with D unclear. Germline lookup yields CDR1 SGHDT and CDR2 YYEEEE. Between the trimmed V and J ends, which lost 1 base and 4 bases, there was a span of 8 bases. CDR3 length: 13 residues.

This clone was seen only a few times. The J gene is TRBJ1-6, the V gene TRBV4-2; tentative D call: TRBD1 (6 bases). Germline V lookup: CDR1 LGHNA, CDR2 YNFKEQ. This CDR3 has 17 residues. V lost 4 bases, J lost 5 bases, and 18 bases lay in between. DNA of the CDR3: TGTGCCAGCAGCCGCGGCCCTGGACAGACCGATAATTCACCCCTCCACTTT. This gives the protein CASSRGPGQTDNSPLHF.

The rearrangement uses TRBV3-1 (or the pseudogene TRBV3-2) and TRBJ2-4; the match to TRBD2 covers 9 bases. The CDR3 runs 19 residues. After removal of 3 bases from V and 0 bases from J, the junction contained 12 bases not matched to a gene. Germline CDR1 and CDR2: LGHDT and YNNKEL (reference sequence). CDR3 coding DNA: TGTGCCAGCAGCCAGGCTAGCGGGGTTTCCCGTTTAGCCAAAAACATTCAGTACTTC. Its protein is CASSQASGVSRLAKNIQYF.

J is TRBJ2-1 and V is TRBV3-1 (or the pseudogene TRBV3-2); TRBD2 agrees at 9 bases. V shed 10 bases, J shed 0 bases, and the junction held 7 bases outside the gene matches. Germline V gene data show CDR1 as LGHDT and CDR2 as YNNKEL (reference sequence). The CDR3 covers 15 residues. CDR3 residues: CATTRGGVSYNEQFF. As DNA, the CDR3 is TGTGCCACCACCCGCGGGGGGGTCTCCTACAATGAGCAGTTCTTC.